Shown below are 16 T cell receptor beta chains from a single sample sequenced in a study of blood T cell repertoires in COVID-19. Profiled with immunoSEQ multiplex PCR; TCRdb holds only in-frame clones, not every one. The table records 66,000 or so clones, over 75% of them present only once. The specimen sequenced was peripheral blood. The origin of the receptors is a human donor in a cohort sampled during active COVID-19.

The chain uses TRBV5-1 and TRBJ2-3, with 8 bases that match TRBD2. The CDR3 covers 15 residues. In germline, CDR1 is SGHRS, CDR2 YFSETQ. V lost 5 bases to trimming and J lost 6 bases; unmatched junction nucleotides: 11. CDR3 region: CASREEGLVADTQYF. The DNA of the CDR3 is TGCGCCAGCAGAGAGGAGGGACTAGTGGCGGATACGCAGTATTTT.

The V call is TRBV6-5, the J call TRBJ2-5; D possibly corresponds to TRBD1 (5 bases). The CDR3 loop spans 13 amino acids. Germline CDR1 MNHEY, CDR2 SVGAGI. Trimming took off 8 bases at V and 4 bases at J, with 14 bases between the two ends. The CDR3 protein is CASATSGPETQYF. The CDR3 bases are TGTGCCAGCGCGACATCAGGGCCAGAGACCCAGTACTTC.

This chain uses TRBV5-1 with TRBJ2-5; TRBD2 aligns across 8 bases. The CDR3 has 15 amino acids. V shed 1 base, J shed 2 bases, and the junction held 4 bases outside the gene matches. Germline lookup yields CDR1 SGHRS and CDR2 YFSETQ. CDR3 residues: CASSLTGTSQETQYF. As DNA, the CDR3 is TGCGCCAGCAGCTTGACCGGGACTAGTCAAGAGACCCAGTACTTC.

The genes are TRBV7-2 and TRBJ1-5; D is unresolved. Trimming pared 1 base from V and 7 bases from J, leaving 8 bases between. The CDR3 sequence is 13 residues long. Germline V lookup: CDR1 SGHTA, CDR2 FQGNSA. The CDR3 reads CASSLGGTQPQHF. In nucleotides, the CDR3 is TGTGCCAGCAGCTTAGGAGGCACCCAGCCCCAGCATTTT. The variable domain in full, completed from reference TRBV7-2 and TRBJ1-5, reads GAGVSQSPSNKVTEKGKDVELRCDPISGHTALYWYRQSLGQGLEFLIYFQGNSAPDKSGLPSDRFSAERTGGSVSTLTIQRTQQEDSAVYLCASSLGGTQPQHFGDGTRLSIL.

The V and J genes are TRBV5-4 and TRBJ1-1, with 8 bases matching TRBD1. Unmatched junction bases numbered 8, after V lost 4 bases and J lost 3 bases. This CDR3 comprises 15 residues. Germline loops: CDR1 SGHNT, CDR2 YYREEE (reference sequence). Written as DNA, the CDR3 is TGTGCCAGCAGCCATGACAGGGGTCGGGACACTGAAGCTTTCTTT. Encoded protein: CASSHDRGRDTEAFF.

About this clone: The sample carries other DNA sequences with the same CDR3. The V gene is TRBV12-3 or TRBV12-4, the J gene TRBJ2-5; D gene ambiguous. The CDR3 runs 11 residues. V was pared by 3 bases and J by 5 bases, with 4 bases between. The CDR3 here is CASSFRETQYF. DNA of the CDR3: TGTGCCAGCAGTTTCAGGGAGACCCAGTACTTC.

The chain has TRBV11-2 and TRBJ1-4; a weak D match, TRBD1 (5 bases). Germline loops: CDR1 SGHAT, CDR2 FQNNGV. The V end lost 2 bases, the J end lost 5 bases, and 12 bases lay between the germline ends. The CDR3 contains 15 residues. This CDR3 reads CASSLSQGANEKLFF. The CDR3, as DNA: TGTGCCAGCAGCTTATCGCAAGGGGCAAATGAAAAACTGTTTTTT.

In nucleotides, the CDR3 is TGTGCCAGCAGTGAAAGTGGACAGGGAAGAAACATTCAGTACTTC. Residues: CASSESGQGRNIQYF. The V call is TRBV25-1, the J call TRBJ2-4; 8 bases agree with TRBD1. This CDR3 is 15 amino acids long. Trimming at V came to 2 bases and at J to 6 bases, leaving 6 bases not matched to a gene. The germline V gene has CDR1 MGHDK and CDR2 SYGVNS.

V gene TRBV29-1 combines with J gene TRBJ2-1, with D possibly being TRBD2 (6 bases). The CDR3 has 10 amino acids. Trimming cost V 4 bases and J 9 bases, with 7 bases left between them. The germline V gene has CDR1 SQVTM and CDR2 ANQGSEA. In DNA form, the CDR3 reads TGCAGCGTTGGTAGCGGTGAGCAGTTCTTC. Translation: CSVGSGEQFF.

V usage is TRBV3-1 (or the pseudogene TRBV3-2) and J usage is TRBJ2-1; 10 bases agree with TRBD2. The germline V gene has CDR1 LGHDT and CDR2 YNNKEL (reference sequence). This CDR3 has 15 amino acids. The trim removed 1 base at V and 10 bases at J, leaving 7 bases unmatched. This chain's CDR3 is CASSQGAGGPPEQFF. CDR3 DNA sequence: TGTGCCAGCAGCCAAGGAGCGGGAGGGCCGCCCGAGCAGTTCTTC.

The CDR3 nucleotides are TGCGCCAGCAGCTTGGACAGCCTCTATGGCTACACCTTC. It yields the protein CASSLDSLYGYTF. This rearrangement joins TRBV5-1 to TRBJ1-2; D uncertain. CDR1 and CDR2 from the germline V gene are SGHRS and YFSETQ. V gave up 0 bases and J gave up 4 bases, with 7 bases separating them. The CDR3 consists of 13 residues.

V and J are TRBV27 and TRBJ2-3; D ambiguous. Germline CDR1 reads MNHEY; CDR2 reads SMNVEV (reference sequence). Trimming left V 7 bases short and J 4 bases short, with 9 bases between. The CDR3 spans 12 residues. The CDR3 region is CASISPADTQYF. The CDR3 DNA reads as TGTGCCAGCATCTCCCCCGCAGATACGCAGTATTTT.

This clone has just a few counts. The chain couples TRBV7-9 to TRBJ2-7; D is unclear. The CDR3 runs to 12 residues. The germline gives CDR1 SEHNR, CDR2 FQNEAQ (reference sequence). The V end lost 5 bases, the J end lost 1 base, and 6 bases lay between the germline ends. The CDR3 DNA reads TGTGCCAGCAGCCCCCAGTCCTACGAGCAGTACTTC. It specifies CASSPQSYEQYF.

The chain uses TRBV10-3 and TRBJ1-5; 9 bases fit TRBD1. The germline V gene encodes CDR1 ENHRY and CDR2 SYGVKD. Unmatched junction bases numbered 4, after V lost 3 bases and J lost 7 bases. This CDR3 has 14 amino acids. CDR3 region: CAISEQGAQQPQHF. The CDR3 coding sequence is TGTGCCATCAGTGAACAGGGGGCGCAACAGCCCCAGCATTTT.

The chain recombines TRBV7-9 with TRBJ1-1; D unclear. Looked up from germline, CDR1 is SEHNR and CDR2 is FQNEAQ (reference sequence). The V and J ends lost 6 bases and 1 base respectively, with 9 bases between them. CDR3 size: 13 residues. CDR3 DNA sequence: TGTGCCAGCAGTCTAATATCGAACACTGAAGCTTTCTTT. Translation: CASSLISNTEAFF.

The chain uses TRBV30 and TRBJ2-5; D possibly corresponds to TRBD1 (5 bases). Trimming took 2 bases from V and 4 from J, leaving 11 bases between them. CDR1 is GTSNPN and CDR2 is SVGIG in the germline V gene (reference sequence). The CDR3 runs to 13 residues. The CDR3 nucleotides are TGTGCCTGGAGTACAGGAGTAGGAGAGACCCAGTACTTC. Amino acids: CAWSTGVGETQYF.